The following is a T cell receptor beta chain sequence with its context. Its antigen is not yet known. No base-level quality is on record; no much larger clone is a single base apart. The High Capacity cDNA Reverse Transcription Kit was used to reverse transcribe all of the isolated RNA, meaning that expressed TCRB transcripts were what got sequenced. Deep immunoSEQ sequencing was performed on naive, central memory and regulatory T cell samples, with an average of approximately 4 million total reads per sample. After sorted cells were lysed in RLT buffer, RNA was extracted with DNase-treated RNeasy Micro or Mini kits, with the choice depending on cell number. Each cell subset was processed on its own to prevent cross-contamination, while patient and healthy donor samples were processed together. TCRB sequences were amplified from cDNA with the immunoSEQ multiplex PCR, producing 87-bp fragments spanning the CDR3 region. Sequencing of the amplicons was done on the Illumina HiSeq platform. On the authors' methods: PCR bias was corrected computationally using synthetic template baselines, and reads within Hamming distance 2 were collapsed, with unmergeable singletons discarded. Reads were aligned against IMGT to assign V, D and J genes, CDR3 length and insertions or deletions at six rearrangement sites. Within each subset, clonotype counts were normalized to sorted cell number, after which true diversity and Gini coefficients were computed with the tcR R package. The overlap coefficient, calculated on TCRB nucleotide sequences, was used to quantify repertoire sharing. Imported from immuneACCESS, the table was reduced by TCRdb to in-frame sequences with V and J called. These copies leave out some clones; in studies compared against another copy, an unresolved V gene accounts for under half, and the cause of the remainder is not known. V and J calls and clone size follow that table, whereas D and trimming were derived from the DNA. This sample has about 70,000 clones in its table, and just under 50% of those were observed once. The top ten clones comprise roughly 0.7% of the sample.

Inclusive of the bounding cysteine and phenylalanine, the CDR3 is 12 residues long. Left in the record is the CDR3 DNA by itself, 36 bases read in frame from the first base. Cut back by 3 bases and 1 base, the V and J ends lie 3 bases apart. Per the germline V gene (reference sequence), SEHNR is the CDR1 and FQNEAQ is the CDR2. The data were taken from a study of beta chain features in type 1 diabetes (dated by TCRdb to 2016 to 2018). For context, the study as a whole: No differences in mean age, gender distribution, total cell number or subset yield were found between patients and healthy donors. Regulatory and stem cell-like memory subsets were isolated from only 8 patients and roughly eight healthy donors, whereas naive and central memory subsets came from all 28 donors. A total of roughly 100,000,000 sorted cells were examined across all samples, and the number of cells per subset was strongly correlated with RNA yield. In the study, recently diagnosed type 1 diabetes patients and matched healthy donors were compared on the TCRB repertoires of their sorted circulating CD4+ T cell subsets. Study-wide conclusions, independent of this receptor: A moderate but significant shortening of TCRB CDR3 length was observed in type 1 diabetes patients in all four CD4+ subsets. Because cDNA was sequenced instead of genomic DNA, activated cells with high expression could be over-represented, although the groups did not differ in activation or CD3 levels. Naive, central memory and regulatory TCRB repertoires appeared more similar among patients than among healthy donors. PCR might favor shorter templates, but patient and control samples were amplified and corrected together, so any skew would affect both groups equally. HLA sub-analyses involved small numbers of individuals, so any influence of HLA type on TCRB rearrangement remained unresolved. Fewer insertions and more nucleotide deletions at VDJ recombination sites were observed in patients with type 1 diabetes, implying thymic rearrangement abnormalities.

From each donor, a single peripheral blood sample of 100 to 150 mL on average was drawn into heparinised tubes. A BD FACSAria II was used to sort naive, central memory, regulatory and stem cell-like memory CD4+ T cells with a panel that included CD45RO, CCR7, CD25, CD127, CD95 and CD27. Purity was above 98% for every sorted population. PBMCs were isolated right away by Lymphoprep density gradient centrifugation and were stained directly, without culture. Samples were stained and sorted in pairs, with one healthy donor and one patient per experiment, so that batch effects were minimized. The rearrangement joined TRBV7-9 to TRBJ1-1, with the D segment identity uncertain. The sequenced material came from central memory CD4+ T cells from blood. This TCR derives from a man aged 30 to 45 with type 1 diabetes. At the DNA level, the sequence is TGTGCCAGCAGCTTCTCGAACACTGAAGCTTTCTTT. Its translation is CASSFSNTEAFF.